This TCR beta chain is drawn from a study of blood T cell repertoires in COVID-19 (dated by TCRdb to about 2020). The study in broad terms: Collaborator samples came from the United States, Italy and Spain and covered acute and convalescent phases of COVID-19. The material from the prospective study consisted of cDNA or gDNA derived from T cells, B-cell-depleted T cells, or PBMCs. Samples came from the ongoing ImmuneRACE study (first 160 participants) plus 1,254 subjects from 6 global collaborators. HLA class I and class II types, where available, came from metadata supplied by the sample provider rather than from assay-based typing. The dataset comprised deeply sampled blood TCRbeta repertoires from subjects exposed to, actively infected with, or recovered from COVID-19. The repertoires were made available in a free public database intended to serve as a resource for research on the immune response to SARS-CoV-2. A de-identified subject ID, COVID-19 status, age in years and sex were almost always included in the sample metadata.

Here is what the overall study found, with its caveats: How much clinical and demographic metadata was included differed by source and by participant, and the metadata was provided uncurated.

Counted from cysteine to phenylalanine, this CDR3 has 15 amino acids. Of the read, only the CDR3 DNA is kept; its 45 bases are in frame from base 1. CDR1 and CDR2 are read off the germline V gene as MGHRA and YSYEKL. V is shortened by 1 base, J by 0 bases, and the region joining them spans 9 bases. One collaborating source in Seattle enrolled patients during active infection and followed them longitudinally through the course of disease. The collaborating institutions used their own protocols to collect whole blood in K2EDTA tubes. For TCRbeta analysis, collaborator samples were shipped as frozen whole blood, as isolated PBMCs, or as DNA extracted from either sample type. TCRbeta CDR3 regions were amplified from genomic DNA using the immunoSEQ Assay, a bias-controlled multiplex PCR. The authors' pipeline ran thus. The number of nucleated cells in each sample was estimated by amplification of reference gene primers within the assay. To quantify the absolute abundance of each unique TCRbeta CDR3 rearrangement, sequence reads were collapsed and filtered. For each sample, productive Simpson clonality was calculated as the square root of Simpson's diversity index over productive rearrangements. TCRdb holds this immuneACCESS table with in-frame rearrangements only. Some clones are missing; in checked studies, unresolved V genes explain under half, and the rest has no known cause. V and J calls and clone size are as listed in that table; D and trimming were resolved from the DNA. The sample contains just over 250,000 clones, 91% of them found a single time. About 2.5% of the sample comes from the top ten.

Turning to this clone: It lacks a known antigen. No base-level quality is on record; no much larger clone is a single base apart.

The chain is assembled from TRBV4-1 and TRBJ1-1, and the D gene may be TRBD1, 6 bases matching. The sequencing input was peripheral blood. The source of this sequence is a person aged 18 to 29 with COVID-19, enrolled during active disease. The DNA is TGCGCCAGCAGCCAAGCTGACAGGTTGAACACTGAAGCTTTCTTT. Its coded protein is CASSQADRLNTEAFF.